This is a list of T cell receptor beta chains from one sample in a study of cytomegalovirus exposure and HLA in healthy donors. TCRdb's copy holds only in-frame clones and misses some; the assay was immunoSEQ multiplex PCR. The sample comprises 220,000 or so clones, over 75% of which are singletons, and about 2% rests with the top ten. Sequenced material: PBMCs. Receptors originate from a woman younger than 35 in good health and CMV-seropositive. The CDR3 runs from the conserved cysteine through the conserved F or W. A D gene is named only where the DNA matches it firmly.

v_call	d_call	j_call	cdr3_aa
TRBV27	NA	TRBJ1-1	CASSRQSMNTEAFF
TRBV29-1	TRBD1	TRBJ1-1	CSGQGQMNTEAFF
TRBV27	TRBD1	TRBJ1-5	CASRPGTESNQPQHF
TRBV19	NA	TRBJ1-2	CASSIFAPDTSYGYTF
TRBV2	NA	TRBJ1-2	CASNSPGTYYGYTF
TRBV18	TRBD1	TRBJ1-1	CASSPGTVNTEAFF
TRBV5-1	TRBD1	TRBJ1-3	CASSLGQGGGNTIYF
TRBV10-3	TRBD2	TRBJ2-7	CAIKGTSGRSTGEQYF
TRBV1	NA	TRBJ2-7	CTSSLSGPGASYEQYF
TRBV19	NA	TRBJ1-5	CASRSSTGYSNQPQHF